A single sample gave rise to the 20 T cell receptor beta chains below, sequenced in a study of technical replicates of blood from a few donors. Profiled with immunoSEQ multiplex PCR; TCRdb holds only in-frame clones, not every one. The data contain tens of thousands of clones, about 93% of them singletons. The sample comprised T cells isolated from PBMCs. These receptor sequences come from a human donor in good health.

The chain combines TRBV7-2 with TRBJ1-1; TRBD1 matches at 9 bases. Germline V gene lookup returns CDR1 SGHTA and CDR2 FQGNSA. The J segment lost 3 bases and the V segment lost 5 bases, leaving 4 bases of the junction unmatched. This CDR3 has 14 residues. This chain's CDR3 is CASSRQGVYTEAFF. Written as DNA, the CDR3 is TGTGCCAGCAGCCGACAGGGGGTATACACTGAAGCTTTCTTT.

The count of this clone is one. This chain joins TRBV5-8 and TRBJ2-7; no firm D call. The CDR3 totals 11 residues. Germline values: CDR1 SGHTS, CDR2 YDEGEE. The V gene lost 2 bases and the J gene lost 3 bases, with 3 bases spanning the gap. CDR3: CASSFYYEQYF. Written as DNA, the CDR3 is TGTGCCAGCAGCTTTTACTACGAGCAGTACTTC.

The chain uses TRBV7-9 and TRBJ2-1, with 7 nucleotides matching TRBD2. The CDR3 consists of 16 residues. Germline V gene data show CDR1 as SEHNR and CDR2 as FQNEAQ (reference sequence). Trimming at V came to 1 base and at J to 5 bases, leaving 8 bases not matched to a gene. CDR3: CASSLGRGLADNEQFF. The CDR3 DNA reads as TGTGCCAGCAGCTTAGGTCGAGGTCTAGCGGACAATGAGCAGTTCTTC. Full variable domain (remainder filled in from reference TRBV7-9 and TRBJ2-1): DTGVSQNPRHKITKRGQNVTFRCDPISEHNRLYWYRQTLGQGPEFLTYFQNEAQLEKSRLLSDRFSAERPKGSFSTLEIQRTEQGDSAMYLCASSLGRGLADNEQFFGPGTRLTVL.

The V gene is TRBV6-1, the J gene TRBJ2-5; 7 positions match TRBD1. Trimming took 7 bases from V and 5 from J; bases not matched to a gene: 10. This CDR3 is built from 14 residues. CDR1 is MNHNS and CDR2 is SASEGT in the germline V gene. The CDR3 nucleotides are TGTGCCAGCACCTACAGGGGAAATCGGGAGACCCAGTACTTC. Translated, it gives CASTYRGNRETQYF.

The genes are TRBV5-6 and TRBJ1-2; possibly TRBD1 for D (5 bases). This CDR3 spans 17 amino acids. Germline CDR1 is SGHDT and CDR2 is YYEEEE. V dropped 4 bases and J dropped 3 bases, with 22 bases sitting between them. CDR3: CASSLSMSGQPHYGYTF. The CDR3 coding sequence is TGTGCCAGCAGCCTGAGTATGTCAGGGCAGCCCCACTATGGCTACACCTTC.

For the CDR3, the DNA is TGTGCCTGGAGTGTAACTAGCGTAGATACGCAGTATTTT. This codes for CAWSVTSVDTQYF. J is TRBJ2-3 and V is TRBV30, with 7 bases that match TRBD2. CDR3 size: 13 residues. Trimming took 0 bases from V and 5 from J; bases not matched to a gene: 2. Germline CDR1 and CDR2: GTSNPN and SVGIG (reference sequence).

The V call is TRBV9, the J call TRBJ2-3; 10 bases fit TRBD2. The germline CDR1 and CDR2 sequences are SGDLS and YYNGEE. V was pared by 5 bases and J by 0 bases, with 12 bases of the junction left unmatched. The CDR3 totals 18 residues. The CDR3 DNA sequence: TGTGCCAGCAGTAGGTCCGTACTAGCGGGGCTTAGCACAGATACGCAGTATTTT. It is translated as CASSRSVLAGLSTDTQYF.

As DNA, the CDR3 is TGTGCCATCAGTGGGGCCGGACAGGGCTTTGGAACTAATGAAAAACTGTTTTTT. Its protein is CAISGAGQGFGTNEKLFF. The chain joins TRBV10-3 to TRBJ1-4; 8 nucleotides match TRBD1. The trim removed 4 bases at V and 1 base at J, leaving 11 bases unmatched. CDR1 and CDR2 (germline): ENHRY, SYGVKD. The CDR3 sequence is 18 residues long.

This clone has a single count. The CDR3 spells CASRQQGGTEAFF. In DNA, the CDR3 is TGTGCCAGTAGGCAACAGGGGGGGACTGAAGCTTTCTTT. V usage is TRBV19 and J usage is TRBJ1-1, with 8 bases lining up with TRBD1. This CDR3 spans 13 amino acids. CDR1 and CDR2 from the germline V gene are LNHDA and SQIVND (reference sequence). Trimming at V came to 6 bases and at J to 5 bases, leaving 5 bases not matched to a gene.

The rearrangement joins TRBV9 to TRBJ2-3; TRBD1 might be the D (6 bases). Deletions cut 0 bases from V and 1 base from J, with 15 bases between. CDR1 is SGDLS and CDR2 is YYNGEE in the germline V gene. The length of the CDR3 is 17 residues. CDR3 coding DNA: TGTGCCAGCAGCGTAGCTATCCAGGACAGCCGCACAGATACGCAGTATTTT. It is translated as CASSVAIQDSRTDTQYF.

The chain recombines TRBV6-5 with TRBJ2-3; the D is unclear. V gave up 4 bases and J gave up 10 bases, with 15 bases separating them. CDR3 length equals 13 residues. The V gene's germline CDR1 is MNHEY and CDR2 SVGAGI. CDR3 amino acids: CASSSYGPHPQYF. DNA for the CDR3: TGTGCCAGCAGTTCCTATGGGCCACACCCGCAGTATTTT.

The V call is TRBV5-4, the J call TRBJ2-1; TRBD2 aligns across 11 bases. V was pared by 4 bases and J by 4 bases, with 4 bases of the junction left unmatched. The CDR3 extends over 15 amino acids. Per germline, CDR1 SGHNT and CDR2 YYREEE (reference sequence). The CDR3 sequence is CASSPGLADYNEQFF. The CDR3 nucleotides are TGTGCCAGCAGCCCGGGACTAGCGGATTACAATGAGCAGTTCTTC.

V usage is TRBV19 and J usage is TRBJ1-2; perhaps TRBD1 as D (5 bases). This CDR3 is built from 13 residues. The ends were cut back, 4 bases at V and 7 bases at J, with 13 bases in the middle. Germline V gene sequence: CDR1 LNHDA, CDR2 SQIVND (reference sequence). The CDR3 DNA reads as TGTGCCAGTAGTAATCCGGGGGTCTCTGGCTACACCTTC. This sequence encodes CASSNPGVSGYTF. The entire variable domain, with the rest obtained from reference TRBV19 and TRBJ1-2, is as follows: DGGITQSPKYLFRKEGQNVTLSCEQNLNHDAMYWYRQDPGQGLRLIYYSQIVNDFQKGDIAEGYSVSREKKESFPLTVTSAQKNPTAFYLCASSNPGVSGYTFGSGTRLTVV.

This rearrangement joins TRBV6-5 to TRBJ2-7, with unresolved D. The CDR3 is made up of 13 amino acids. V dropped 2 bases and J dropped 4 bases, with 9 bases sitting between them. Per the germline V gene, CDR1 is MNHEY and CDR2 is SVGAGI. The CDR3 nucleotides are TGTGCCAGCAGTTACGGCCCATCTTACGAGCAGTACTTC. Encoded protein: CASSYGPSYEQYF.

This chain links TRBV2 with TRBJ2-7, with D possibly being TRBD1 (5 bases). Trimming shortened V by 6 bases and J by 4 bases, and 10 bases separated the two germline ends. Germline V CDR1 and CDR2: SNHLY, FYNNEI. The CDR3 covers 12 residues. CDR3 amino acids: CASRTTEYEQYF. In DNA form, the CDR3 reads TGTGCCAGCAGAACGACAGAGTACGAGCAGTACTTC.

This clone was observed a few times. The CDR3 region has the DNA TGTGCCAGCAGCTCTCGGGGACAGCTTTACGAGCAGTACTTC. This codes for CASSSRGQLYEQYF. The V and J genes are TRBV11-1 and TRBJ2-7; TRBD1 aligns across 7 bases. This CDR3 is built from 14 residues. Losses at the gene ends were 4 bases for V and 4 bases for J; bases not matched to a gene: 7. Germline V CDR1 and CDR2: SGHAT, FQDESV (reference sequence).

The chain uses TRBV30 and TRBJ2-1, with D uncertain. Germline V CDR1 and CDR2: GTSNPN, SVGIG (reference sequence). The CDR3 loop spans 11 amino acids. Trimming cost V 4 bases and J 4 bases, with 5 bases left between them. The CDR3 reads CAWTPYNEQFF. The CDR3 DNA sequence: TGTGCCTGGACCCCTTACAATGAGCAGTTCTTC.

J is TRBJ2-5 and V is TRBV30, with D possibly TRBD2 on 7 matching bases. The V end lost 0 bases, the J end lost 4 bases, and 12 bases lay between the germline ends. The germline V gene encodes CDR1 GTSNPN and CDR2 SVGIG (reference sequence). The CDR3 has 14 residues. CDR3 DNA sequence: TGTGCCTGGAGTGTAGGGGGGGTAGGAGAGACCCAGTACTTC. It encodes CAWSVGGVGETQYF. Full variable domain (outside the CDR3, taken from reference TRBV30 and TRBJ2-5): SQTIHQWPATLVQPVGSPLSLECTVEGTSNPNLYWYRQAAGRGLQLLFYSVGIGQISSEVPQNLSASRPQDRQFILSSKKLLLSDSGFYLCAWSVGGVGETQYFGPGTRLLVL.

This clone was seen a few times. This chain joins TRBV5-1 and TRBJ1-1; D is undetermined. Trimming removed 3 bases from V and 1 base from J, with 7 bases in between. The V gene's germline CDR1 is SGHRS and CDR2 YFSETQ. The CDR3 covers 13 residues. This CDR3 is CASSSTWNTEAFF. DNA of the CDR3: TGCGCCAGCAGCTCAACATGGAACACTGAAGCTTTCTTT.

This chain links TRBV2 with TRBJ1-1; maybe TRBD1 (5 bases). This CDR3 has 13 amino acids. V was cut by 6 bases and J by 1 base, with 9 bases left in between. Germline V gives CDR1 SNHLY, CDR2 FYNNEI. The CDR3 sequence: CASRQDRNTEAFF. DNA of the CDR3: TGTGCCAGCAGGCAAGACAGGAACACTGAAGCTTTCTTT.